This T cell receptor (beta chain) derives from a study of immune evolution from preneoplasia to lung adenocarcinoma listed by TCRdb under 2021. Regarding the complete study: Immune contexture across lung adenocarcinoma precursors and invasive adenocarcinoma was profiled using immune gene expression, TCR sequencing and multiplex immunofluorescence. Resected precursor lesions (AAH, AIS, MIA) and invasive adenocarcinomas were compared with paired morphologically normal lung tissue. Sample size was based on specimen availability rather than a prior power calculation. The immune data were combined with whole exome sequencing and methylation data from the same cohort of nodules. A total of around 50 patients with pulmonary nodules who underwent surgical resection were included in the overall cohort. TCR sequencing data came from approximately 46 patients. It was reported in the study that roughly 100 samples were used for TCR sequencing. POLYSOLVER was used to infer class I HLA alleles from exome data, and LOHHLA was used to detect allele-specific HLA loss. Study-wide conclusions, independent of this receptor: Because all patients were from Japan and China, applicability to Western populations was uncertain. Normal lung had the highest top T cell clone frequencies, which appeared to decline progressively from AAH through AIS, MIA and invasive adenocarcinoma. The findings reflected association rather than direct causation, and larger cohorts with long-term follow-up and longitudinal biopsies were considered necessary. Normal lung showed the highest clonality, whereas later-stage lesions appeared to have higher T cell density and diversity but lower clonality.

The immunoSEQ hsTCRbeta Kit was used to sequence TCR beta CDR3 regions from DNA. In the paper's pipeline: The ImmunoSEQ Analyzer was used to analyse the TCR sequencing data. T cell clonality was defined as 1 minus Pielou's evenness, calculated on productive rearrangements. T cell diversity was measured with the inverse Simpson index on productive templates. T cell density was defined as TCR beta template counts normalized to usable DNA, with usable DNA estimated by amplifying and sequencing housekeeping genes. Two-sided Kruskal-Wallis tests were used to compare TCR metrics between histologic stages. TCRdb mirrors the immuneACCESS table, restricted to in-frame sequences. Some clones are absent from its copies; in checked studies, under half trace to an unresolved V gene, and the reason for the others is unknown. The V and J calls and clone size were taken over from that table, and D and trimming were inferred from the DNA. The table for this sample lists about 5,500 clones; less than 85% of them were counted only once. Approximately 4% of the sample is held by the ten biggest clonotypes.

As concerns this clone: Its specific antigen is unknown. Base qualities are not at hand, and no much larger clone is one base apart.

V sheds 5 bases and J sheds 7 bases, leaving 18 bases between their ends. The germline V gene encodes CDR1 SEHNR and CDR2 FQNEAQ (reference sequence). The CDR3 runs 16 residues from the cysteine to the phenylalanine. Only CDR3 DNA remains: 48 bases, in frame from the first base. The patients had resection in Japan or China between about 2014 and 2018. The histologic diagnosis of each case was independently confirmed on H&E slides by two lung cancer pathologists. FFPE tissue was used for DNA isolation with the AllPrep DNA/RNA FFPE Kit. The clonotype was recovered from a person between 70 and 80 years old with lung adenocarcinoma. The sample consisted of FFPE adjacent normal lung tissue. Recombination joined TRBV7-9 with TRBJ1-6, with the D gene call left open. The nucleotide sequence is TGTGCCAGCAGCATAGTTGGAGGAGCAAGGAATTCACCCCTCCACTTT. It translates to CASSIVGGARNSPLHF.